Below, 32 T cell receptor beta chains from the same sample are listed, as sequenced in a study of cytomegalovirus exposure and HLA in healthy donors. PCR used 60 Vbeta primers and 13 Jbeta primers. Sequenced by immunoSEQ multiplex PCR; TCRdb stores in-frame clones only, minus some. The sample has roughly 160,000 clones, 71% seen once; the top ten hold around 1.5%. Material: PBMCs. These TCRs come from a girl aged 5-17 years in good health and CMV-seronegative.

This clone was detected only a few times. The chain couples TRBV5-1 to TRBJ2-5; D might be TRBD1 (5 bases). CDR3 length: 15 amino acids. Germline V gene data show CDR1 as SGHRS and CDR2 as YFSETQ. V was trimmed by 1 base and J by 5 bases, leaving 15 bases between them. CDR3 sequence reads: CASSLNQGLRETQYF. The DNA of the CDR3 is TGCGCCAGCAGCTTGAACCAGGGCCTCCGGGAGACCCAGTACTTC.

The chain carries TRBV7-9 and TRBJ2-1; the match to TRBD2 covers 13 bases. Germline V lookup: CDR1 SEHNR, CDR2 FQNEAQ (reference sequence). After removal of 4 bases from V and 4 bases from J, the junction contained 4 bases not matched to a gene. The CDR3 length is 16 residues. The CDR3 nucleotides read TGTGCCAGCAGCTCGGGACTAGCGGGGATATACAATGAGCAGTTCTTC. It is translated as CASSSGLAGIYNEQFF.

CDR3 bases: TGTGCCAGCAGTGCTACAGGGGGCTCGGACGAGCAGTACTTC. Translated: CASSATGGSDEQYF. The chain combines TRBV6-1 with TRBJ2-7; the match to TRBD1 covers 9 bases. Trimming cost V 4 bases and J 5 bases; bases outside gene matches: 6. Looked up from germline, CDR1 is MNHNS and CDR2 is SASEGT. The CDR3 covers 14 residues.

This sequence joins TRBV9 and TRBJ1-1; D unresolved. V dropped 0 bases and J dropped 0 bases, with 9 bases sitting between them. From germline, CDR1 is SGDLS and CDR2 YYNGEE. The CDR3 consists of 15 residues. CDR3 sequence reads: CASSVGSYLNTEAFF. CDR3 DNA sequence: TGTGCCAGCAGCGTAGGCAGTTACCTGAACACTGAAGCTTTCTTT.

This chain connects TRBV5-1 to TRBJ2-1; 8 bases map to TRBD1. Germline CDR1 SGHRS, CDR2 YFSETQ. V trimming: 4 bases; J trimming: 7 bases; junction bases outside the gene matches: 4. CDR3 length: 13 residues. The CDR3 is CASSTRTGNEQFF. In DNA, the CDR3 is TGCGCCAGCAGCACAAGGACAGGGAATGAGCAGTTCTTC.

This clone was detected once. This rearrangement joins TRBV29-1 to TRBJ2-1, with 13 bases lining up with TRBD2. The CDR3 length is 14 residues. J lost 8 bases, V lost 5 bases, and 6 bases had no gene match. Germline V CDR1 and CDR2: SQVTM, ANQGSEA. This CDR3 is CSVKGLAGSYEQFF. CDR3 bases: TGCAGCGTTAAGGGACTAGCGGGGTCCTATGAGCAGTTCTTC.

The chain combines TRBV4-1 with TRBJ1-1; D possibly corresponds to TRBD1 (6 bases). From germline, CDR1 is MGHRA and CDR2 YSYEKL. V lost 8 bases and J 7 bases, leaving 11 bases between the germline ends. The CDR3 totals 11 residues. In DNA form, the CDR3 reads TGCGCCAGCGGGGGACAAAGTGAAGCTTTCTTT. This codes for CASGGQSEAFF.

This clone came up once. J is TRBJ1-1 and V is TRBV2; the D gene is possibly TRBD1 (5 bases). Per germline, CDR1 SNHLY and CDR2 FYNNEI. V was cut by 6 bases and J by 7 bases, with 21 bases left in between. The CDR3 has 15 residues. The CDR3 DNA reads TGTGCCAGCAGCCGATCCCCGGGACTGGACGGTGAAGCTTTCTTT. Amino acid sequence: CASSRSPGLDGEAFF.

The CDR3 DNA is TGTGCCAGCAGTCGAGACCCCGTTCAGGGTTGGCGACTCTACGAGCAGTACTTC. The encoded protein is CASSRDPVQGWRLYEQYF. The chain couples TRBV27 to TRBJ2-7; D is perhaps TRBD1 (5 bases). V lost 5 bases to trimming and J lost 3 bases, with 26 bases between them. CDR1 is MNHEY, CDR2 SMNVEV, per germline (reference sequence). The CDR3 consists of 18 residues.

The gene calls are TRBV19 and TRBJ2-1; 10 nucleotides align to TRBD2. V was pared by 6 bases and J by 4 bases, with 12 bases of the junction left unmatched. CDR3 length: 17 residues. Germline lookup yields CDR1 LNHDA and CDR2 SQIVND (reference sequence). The CDR3 DNA reads TGTGCCAGTAGGATAACTAGCGGGGCTCAAGTTTACAATGAGCAGTTCTTC. Translation gives CASRITSGAQVYNEQFF.

The rearrangement joins TRBV27 to TRBJ1-3; 7 bases map to TRBD1. Germline assignment: CDR1 MNHEY and CDR2 SMNVEV (reference sequence). V dropped 5 bases and J dropped 5; count of bases not matched to a gene: 9. CDR3 length: 15 residues. The CDR3 bases are TGTGCCAGCAGTCGACAGGGACAGCCCCGAAACACCATATATTTT. Protein sequence: CASSRQGQPRNTIYF.

The chain is built from TRBV5-1 and TRBJ2-1; 9 bases are shared with TRBD1. V shed 0 bases, J shed 6 bases, and the junction held 4 bases outside the gene matches. Germline V gene data show CDR1 as SGHRS and CDR2 as YFSETQ. The CDR3 runs 15 residues. The CDR3 region has the DNA TGCGCCAGCAGCTTGGGGGACAGGGAGGGCAATGAGCAGTTCTTC. Translating gives CASSLGDREGNEQFF.

The CDR3, as DNA: TGTGCCAGCAGCTATCGACAGGCCCCTCAGAACGAGCAGTACTTC. Translated: CASSYRQAPQNEQYF. The J gene is TRBJ2-7, the V gene TRBV7-3; tentative D call: TRBD1 (6 bases). V lost 4 bases and J lost 5, with 18 bases in between. In germline, CDR1 is SGHTA, CDR2 FQGTGA. The CDR3 extends over 15 amino acids.

The gene calls are TRBV20-1 and TRBJ1-5, with D hard to call. CDR1 and CDR2 (germline): DFQATT, SNEGSKA (reference sequence). This CDR3 comprises 11 residues. Trimming shortened V by 2 bases and J by 10 bases, and 9 bases separated the two germline ends. CDR3 nucleotides: TGCAGTGCTAGAACGTCTGGCCCCCAGCATTTT. Translation gives CSARTSGPQHF.

This clone showed up just a few times. This chain joins TRBV5-1 and TRBJ2-5; unclear D gene. This CDR3 is built from 12 residues. Germline V lookup: CDR1 SGHRS, CDR2 YFSETQ. Trimming took off 1 base at V and 4 bases at J, with 5 bases between the two ends. This CDR3 reads CASSLSRETQYF. CDR3 nucleotide sequence: TGCGCCAGCAGCTTGTCTCGAGAGACCCAGTACTTC.

The genes are TRBV19 and TRBJ1-4, with TRBD1 as a possible D gene (6 bases). The CDR3 spans 12 residues. Germline-derived CDR1 and CDR2 are LNHDA and SQIVND (reference sequence). The ends were cut back, 8 bases at V and 8 bases at J, with 12 bases in the middle. CDR3 sequence reads: CASGGLGEKLFF. CDR3 nucleotide sequence: TGTGCCAGTGGGGGCCTGGGGGAAAAACTGTTTTTT.

The rearrangement links TRBV5-1 to TRBJ2-7; D perhaps matches TRBD2 (5 bases). Germline V gene sequence: CDR1 SGHRS, CDR2 YFSETQ. There are 15 residues in the CDR3. Trimming took off 0 bases at V and 0 bases at J, with 10 bases between the two ends. CDR3 sequence: CASSLGAEISYEQYF. CDR3 coding DNA: TGCGCCAGCAGCTTGGGAGCGGAGATCTCCTACGAGCAGTACTTC. Variable domain in full (rest from reference TRBV5-1 and TRBJ2-7): KAGVTQTPRYLIKTRGQQVTLSCSPISGHRSVSWYQQTPGQGLQFLFEYFSETQRNKGNFPGRFSGRQFSNSRSEMNVSTLELGDSALYLCASSLGAEISYEQYFGPGTRLTVT.

The chain carries TRBV9 and TRBJ1-2; 8 bases are shared with TRBD1. Germline assignment: CDR1 SGDLS and CDR2 YYNGEE. V trimming: 3 bases; J trimming: 6 bases; junction bases outside the gene matches: 13. This CDR3 spans 16 amino acids. CDR3 in amino acids: CASSGLNEWDRNGYTF. The CDR3 nucleotides are TGTGCCAGCAGCGGCCTAAATGAGTGGGACAGGAATGGCTACACCTTC. The full variable domain, with the rest looked up from reference TRBV9 and TRBJ1-2, is DSGVTQTPKHLITATGQRVTLRCSPRSGDLSVYWYQQSLDQGLQFLIQYYNGEERAKGNILERFSAQQFPDLHSELNLSSLELGDSALYFCASSGLNEWDRNGYTFGSGTRLTVV.

This sequence joins TRBV4-1 and TRBJ1-2; D uncertain. The V gene's germline CDR1 is MGHRA and CDR2 YSYEKL. The CDR3 consists of 16 residues. The germline V and J ends were trimmed by 0 bases and 1 base, with 12 bases remaining between them. The chain's CDR3 is CASSQESFRDNYGYTF. The CDR3, as DNA: TGCGCCAGCAGCCAAGAATCTTTCCGGGATAACTATGGCTACACCTTC.

About this clone itself: At one end the junction does not follow the germline gene, possibly because of a read error. V usage is TRBV11-2 and J usage is TRBJ2-7; 8 nucleotides match TRBD2. CDR3 size: 14 residues. Germline CDR1 and CDR2: SGHAT and FQNNGV. CDR3: CASRLGRGVNEQYF. The CDR3 DNA reads TGTGCCAGCAGGTTAGGGCGGGGGGTTAACGAGCAGTACTTC.

The chain has TRBV20-1 and TRBJ1-2, with a weak D call TRBD1 (5 bases). The CDR3 covers 11 residues. Trimming cost V 5 bases and J 6 bases, with 10 bases left between them. In germline, CDR1 is DFQATT, CDR2 SNEGSKA (reference sequence). CDR3 in amino acids: CSAPGLDGYTF. The CDR3 DNA reads TGCAGTGCTCCAGGGTTGGATGGCTACACCTTC.

V gene TRBV2 combines with J gene TRBJ1-2; the match to TRBD1 covers 8 bases. Looked up from germline, CDR1 is SNHLY and CDR2 is FYNNEI. The CDR3 loop spans 14 amino acids. After removal of 4 bases from V and 4 bases from J, the junction contained 5 bases not matched to a gene. This CDR3 reads CASSGRGQAYGYTF. The DNA for the CDR3 is TGTGCCAGCAGTGGGAGGGGACAGGCCTATGGCTACACCTTC. Full variable domain (missing parts from reference TRBV2 and TRBJ1-2): EPEVTQTPSHQVTQMGQEVILRCVPISNHLYFYWYRQILGQKVEFLVSFYNNEISEKSEIFDDQFSVERPDGSNFTLKIRSTKLEDSAMYFCASSGRGQAYGYTFGSGTRLTVV.

The CDR3 nucleotides are TGTGCCAGCAGCGCCCTTGGCGGGGGGGGCACAGATACGCAGTATTTT. Translating gives CASSALGGGGTDTQYF. This chain uses TRBV7-3 with TRBJ2-3, with TRBD2 matching 9 bases. This CDR3 region has 16 residues. Per germline, CDR1 SGHTA and CDR2 FQGTGA. V lost 5 bases and J lost 1; bases outside the gene matches: 7.

The J gene is TRBJ2-3, the V gene TRBV6-1; D is perhaps TRBD1 (7 bases). Trimming stripped 6 bases from V and 3 bases from J, with 16 bases between. Per the germline V gene, CDR1 is MNHNS and CDR2 is SASEGT. There are 15 residues in the CDR3. The chain's CDR3 is CASSRDRGGTDTQYF. For the CDR3, the DNA is TGTGCCAGCAGCCGGGACAGAGGGGGGACAGATACGCAGTATTTT.

Here the CDR3 DNA reads TGTGCCAGTAGTATCTCGCTTGGGGGGGAGACCCAGCATTTT. Encoded protein: CASSISLGGETQHF. The chain joins TRBV19 to TRBJ1-5; the D gene is possibly TRBD1 (5 bases). This CDR3 has 14 residues. Per the germline V gene, CDR1 is LNHDA and CDR2 is SQIVND (reference sequence). Trimming stripped 3 bases from V and 11 bases from J, with 17 bases between.

As concerns this clone: The junction does not match germline at one end; this may be a read error. J is TRBJ1-1 and V is TRBV6-5; D remains unclear. Germline-derived CDR1 and CDR2 are MNHEY and SVGAGI. The CDR3 consists of 13 residues. CDR3 sequence: CASSPLYESGGLF. CDR3 in DNA: TGTGCCAGCAGCCCCCTTTACGAATCCGGAGGGCTCTTT.

The J gene is TRBJ2-7, the V gene TRBV21-1; the D segment call TRBD1 is taken from the table without a DNA check. TRBV21-1 is described as a pseudogene. The CDR3 runs 20 residues. The CDR3: CASDIRGVRTGPKYSYEQYF. The CDR3 nucleotides are TGTGCCAGCGACATTCGAGGGGTCCGGACAGGGCCCAAGTACTCCTACGAGCAGTACTTC.

CDR3 sequence reads: CASSVTGDSNQPQHF. The CDR3 nucleotides are TGTGCCAGCAGCGTGACAGGCGATAGCAATCAGCCCCAGCATTTT. V gene TRBV6-1 combines with J gene TRBJ1-5; D is perhaps TRBD1 (6 bases). The CDR3 loop spans 15 amino acids. V was cut by 6 bases and J by 0 bases, with 12 bases left in between. CDR1 MNHNS and CDR2 SASEGT come from the germline V gene.

The CDR3 reads CASSYGLAGTEQYF. The CDR3 nucleotides read TGTGCCAGCAGTTACGGCCTAGCGGGAACCGAGCAGTACTTC. The chain uses TRBV6-5 and TRBJ2-5; 9 nucleotides align to TRBD2. TRBJ2-7 matches the DNA end more closely, so the J call is doubtful. Germline V lookup: CDR1 MNHEY, CDR2 SVGAGI. CDR3 length equals 14 residues.

The chain has TRBV6-6 and TRBJ2-3; 13 bases fit TRBD2. Germline trimming cut 5 bases from V and 6 bases from J; bases unmatched to any gene: 8. Germline values: CDR1 MNHNY, CDR2 SVGAGI (reference sequence). The CDR3 spans 16 residues. The CDR3 protein is CASSRLAGGPKDTQYF. The CDR3 nucleotides read TGTGCCAGCAGTCGACTAGCGGGGGGTCCGAAGGATACGCAGTATTTT.

The sample holds a few counts of this clone. The genes are TRBV5-5 and TRBJ1-1; 12 nucleotides align to TRBD1. Germline CDR1 and CDR2: SGHKS and YYEKEE (reference sequence). This CDR3 is built from 17 residues. The junction had 9 bases not matched to a gene; V was cut back by 2 bases and J by 4 bases. The CDR3 nucleotides are TGTGCCAGCAGCTTCTACCGGGACAGGGGGCACAGCACTGAAGCTTTCTTT. Translating it yields CASSFYRDRGHSTEAFF.

As regards this clone: In the same sample, other DNA sequences code for this CDR3. The chain employs TRBV2 and TRBJ2-7; D is unresolved. The germline gives CDR1 SNHLY, CDR2 FYNNEI. V was pared by 5 bases and J by 4 bases, with 6 bases between. The CDR3 consists of 11 residues. This CDR3 reads CASSPVYEQYF. CDR3 DNA: TGTGCCAGCAGTCCAGTTTACGAGCAGTACTTC.